A single sample gave rise to the 13 T cell receptor beta chains below, sequenced in a study of cytomegalovirus exposure and HLA in healthy donors. The PCR ran on 60 Vbeta and 13 Jbeta primers. TCRdb keeps only in-frame clones here, not all; method: immunoSEQ multiplex PCR. In the table there are more than 150,000 clones, roughly four fifths of which are singletons. Sequences were obtained from PBMCs. All receptors derive from a man between 40 and 49 years old in good health and CMV-seronegative.

This rearrangement joins TRBV6-1 to TRBJ2-3; possible D gene TRBD2, 6 bases. Trimming left V 5 bases short and J 0 bases short, with 9 bases between. The CDR3 totals 14 residues. CDR1 and CDR2 from the germline V gene are MNHNS and SASEGT. The CDR3 here is CASSMSGSTDTQYF. CDR3 nucleotides: TGTGCCAGCAGTATGAGCGGGAGCACAGATACGCAGTATTTT.

The rearrangement links TRBV5-1 to TRBJ2-3; 8 bases are a match to TRBD1. The CDR3 runs to 15 residues. The J segment lost 0 bases and the V segment lost 5 bases, leaving 5 bases of the junction unmatched. In germline, CDR1 is SGHRS, CDR2 YFSETQ. This CDR3 reads CASSRDRGSTDTQYF. For the CDR3, the DNA is TGCGCCAGCAGTAGAGACAGGGGTAGCACAGATACGCAGTATTTT.

A note on this clone: Other DNA sequences from this sample encode an identical CDR3 as well. V gene TRBV21-1 combines with J gene TRBJ2-1; the table calls TRBD1, which could not be checked here. TRBV21-1 is classified as a pseudogene. The CDR3 runs to 20 residues. The CDR3 is CASSKTLGGPNRGGDNEQFF. CDR3 nucleotides: TGTGCCAGTAGCAAAACCTTAGGGGGCCCAAACAGGGGCGGGGACAATGAGCAGTTCTTC.

V usage is TRBV10-3 and J usage is TRBJ1-2, with TRBD1 matching 8 bases. The germline CDR1 and CDR2 sequences are ENHRY and SYGVKD. CDR3 size: 18 residues. Trimming at V came to 11 bases and at J to 6 bases, leaving 26 bases not matched to a gene. The CDR3 nucleotides read TGTGCCTCTTCTCAAGGGACAGGCCTCCTTTGGCGGGAAAATGGCTACACCTTC. Its translation: CASSQGTGLLWRENGYTF.

This clone has more than one count but fewer than ten. The chain uses TRBV7-9 and TRBJ2-1; D is ambiguous. V was shortened by 5 bases and J by 5 bases, with 16 bases between the two germline ends. The CDR3 loop spans 15 amino acids. Germline V lookup: CDR1 SEHNR, CDR2 FQNEAQ (reference sequence). The DNA of the CDR3 is TGTGCCAGCAGCCCCCCCCCGCGGATAAACAATGAGCAGTTCTTC. Protein: CASSPPPRINNEQFF.

CDR3 sequence (DNA): TGTGCCAGCAGCCCCGGGACTAGCAACACAGATACGCAGTATTTT. It codes for CASSPGTSNTDTQYF. The J gene is TRBJ2-3, the V gene TRBV2; 9 bases fit TRBD2. The CDR3 runs to 15 residues. Trimming cost V 6 bases and J 2 bases; bases outside gene matches: 6. CDR1 and CDR2 (germline): SNHLY, FYNNEI.

The chain carries TRBV5-4 and TRBJ2-5; D is unresolved. The germline V gene has CDR1 SGHNT and CDR2 YYREEE (reference sequence). The CDR3 is made up of 14 amino acids. V gave up 4 bases and J gave up 2 bases, with 12 bases separating them. In DNA, the CDR3 is TGTGCCAGCAGCCCCGAACATCGACAAGAGACCCAGTACTTC. Protein sequence: CASSPEHRQETQYF.

The CDR3 DNA reads TGCGCCAGCAGCCGACAGGGAAAGAACACTGAAGCTTTCTTT. It yields the protein CASSRQGKNTEAFF. V and J are TRBV4-1 and TRBJ1-1; TRBD1 aligns across 7 bases. Germline assignment: CDR1 MGHRA and CDR2 YSYEKL. With V trimmed by 4 bases and J by 1 base, 3 bases remained unmatched. The CDR3 spans 14 residues.

This clone has more than one count but fewer than ten. A read error may produce the germline difference seen at one junction end. The chain recombines TRBV7-9 with TRBJ1-2, with TRBD1 matching 8 bases. CDR3 length equals 16 residues. The germline gives CDR1 SEHNR, CDR2 FQNEAQ (reference sequence). For the CDR3, the DNA is TGTTCCAGCAGCTCCACCGGGACAGGTCTTGACTATGGCTACACCTTC. It encodes CSSSSTGTGLDYGYTF.

The J gene is TRBJ2-7, the V gene TRBV28, with TRBD2 identical over 8 bases. This CDR3 has 13 residues. V lost 6 bases to trimming and J lost 3 bases; unmatched junction nucleotides: 4. The V gene's germline CDR1 is MDHEN and CDR2 SYDVKM. The chain's CDR3 is CASRRSGSYEQYF. CDR3 nucleotides: TGTGCCAGCAGACGGAGCGGGAGCTACGAGCAGTACTTC.

The rearrangement uses TRBV11-3 and TRBJ2-5; TRBD2 might be the D (6 bases). With 5 bases removed from V and 5 bases from J, the gap between germline ends came to 15 bases. The germline CDR1 and CDR2 sequences are SGHNT and YENEEA. The CDR3 spans 14 residues. CDR3 region: CASSNSGGLETQYF. In nucleotides, the CDR3 is TGTGCCAGCAGCAATAGCGGCGGTCTGGAGACCCAGTACTTC.

This clone was picked up a small number of times. The V and J genes are TRBV6-1 and TRBJ1-2; the match to TRBD1 covers 7 bases. The junction had 14 bases not matched to a gene; V was cut back by 4 bases and J by 6 bases. Germline CDR1 reads MNHNS; CDR2 reads SASEGT. CDR3 length: 16 amino acids. The CDR3 here is CASSGSSTGTENGYTF. The CDR3 bases are TGTGCCAGCAGTGGATCATCAACCGGGACAGAAAATGGCTACACCTTC.

The chain couples TRBV6-1 to TRBJ1-4; tentatively, D is TRBD1 (6 bases). V lost 0 bases to trimming and J lost 4 bases, with 9 bases between them. There are 15 residues in the CDR3. CDR1 is MNHNS, CDR2 SASEGT, per germline. The chain's CDR3 is CASSEAGADNEKLFF. As DNA, the CDR3 is TGTGCCAGCAGTGAAGCGGGGGCGGATAATGAAAAACTGTTTTTT.